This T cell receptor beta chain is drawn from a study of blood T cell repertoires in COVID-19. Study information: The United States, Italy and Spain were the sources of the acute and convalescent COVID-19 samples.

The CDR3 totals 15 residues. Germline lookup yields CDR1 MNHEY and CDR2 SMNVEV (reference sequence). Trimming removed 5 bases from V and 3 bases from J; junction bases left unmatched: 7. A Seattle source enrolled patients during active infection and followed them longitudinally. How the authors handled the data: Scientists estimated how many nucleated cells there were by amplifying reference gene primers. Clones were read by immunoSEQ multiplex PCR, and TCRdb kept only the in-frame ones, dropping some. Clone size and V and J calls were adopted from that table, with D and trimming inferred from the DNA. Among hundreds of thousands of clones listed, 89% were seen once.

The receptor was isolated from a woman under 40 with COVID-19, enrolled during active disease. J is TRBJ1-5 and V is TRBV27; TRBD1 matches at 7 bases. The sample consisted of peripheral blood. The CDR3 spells CASSHRGENNQPQHF. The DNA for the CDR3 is TGTGCCAGCAGTCACAGGGGCGAAAACAATCAGCCCCAGCATTTT.